The 11 T cell receptor beta chains presented below share a single source sample, sequenced in a study of graft-versus-host responses after intestinal transplantation. The antigens these receptors bind are not known. The assay was immunoSEQ multiplex PCR, and TCRdb's table has in-frame clones only and misses some. The table lists fewer than 120,000 clones, 93% of them singletons. This sample comprised unstimulated CD8+ T cells sorted from spleen or lymph node cells, obtained before intestinal transplant. The origin of the receptors is a human donor who received an intestinal transplant.

The chain carries TRBV7-9 and TRBJ1-5, with D hard to call. The ends were cut back, 5 bases at V and 4 bases at J, with 9 bases in the middle. This CDR3 contains 13 residues. Germline-derived CDR1 and CDR2 are SEHNR and FQNEAQ (reference sequence). As DNA, the CDR3 is TGTGCCAGCAGCCACAGCTCGAATCAGCCCCAGCATTTT. It yields the protein CASSHSSNQPQHF.

A remark on this clone: This sample includes further DNA sequences coding for the same CDR3. This chain uses TRBV5-4 with TRBJ2-7; the match to TRBD1 covers 7 bases. Germline V CDR1 and CDR2: SGHNT, YYREEE (reference sequence). This CDR3 has 14 amino acids. V trimming: 4 bases; J trimming: 2 bases; junction bases outside the gene matches: 6. CDR3 sequence: CASSDPGQPYEQYF. The CDR3 DNA reads as TGTGCCAGCAGCGACCCGGGACAGCCCTACGAGCAGTACTTC.

The chain carries TRBV5-6 and TRBJ1-2, with D unresolved. The germline V gene encodes CDR1 SGHDT and CDR2 YYEEEE. The CDR3 sequence is 12 residues long. Trimming took 3 bases from V and 10 from J, leaving 13 bases between them. The CDR3 protein is CASSSPRAHYTF. In DNA, the CDR3 is TGTGCCAGCAGCTCCCCCCGGGCTCACTACACCTTC.

On this clone: Distinct nucleotide sequences in the sample also encode this CDR3. The V call is TRBV6-5, the J call TRBJ2-7; TRBD1 is a possible D gene (5 bases). The V and J ends lost 6 bases and 3 bases respectively, with 9 bases between them. Per germline, CDR1 MNHEY and CDR2 SVGAGI. CDR3 size: 12 residues. CDR3 nucleotides: TGTGCCAGCAGCCCCCAGGGCTACGAGCAGTACTTC. This codes for CASSPQGYEQYF.

The rearrangement links TRBV4-1 to TRBJ2-7, with D maybe TRBD2 (6 bases). The CDR3 extends over 16 amino acids. The germline V gene encodes CDR1 MGHRA and CDR2 YSYEKL. V dropped 1 base and J dropped 0 bases, with 13 bases sitting between them. The CDR3 spells CASSQVNRGASYEQYF. The CDR3, as DNA: TGCGCCAGCAGCCAAGTAAACCGCGGGGCCTCCTACGAGCAGTACTTC.

J is TRBJ2-1 and V is TRBV5-1; tentative D call: TRBD1 (5 bases). V lost 2 bases to trimming and J lost 5 bases, with 8 bases between them. Germline CDR1 and CDR2: SGHRS and YFSETQ. The CDR3 extends over 13 amino acids. The CDR3 sequence: CASSFRQNNEQFF. The CDR3 nucleotides read TGCGCCAGCAGCTTCCGACAGAACAATGAGCAGTTCTTC.

V usage is TRBV12-5 and J usage is TRBJ2-1; D gene unclear. Germline values: CDR1 LGHNT, CDR2 FRNRAP. The V end lost 0 bases, the J end lost 5 bases, and 20 bases lay between the germline ends. CDR3 length: 18 amino acids. DNA of the CDR3: TGTGCTAGTGGTTTGGTACCCCAACTCGTAGCATGGCACAATGAGCAGTTCTTC. Translated, it gives CASGLVPQLVAWHNEQFF.

The J gene is TRBJ2-3, the V gene TRBV9, with 7 bases aligning to TRBD1. There are 15 residues in the CDR3. Germline values: CDR1 SGDLS, CDR2 YYNGEE. The J segment lost 3 bases and the V segment lost 3 bases, leaving 7 bases of the junction unmatched. CDR3: CASSASGTVTDTQYF. CDR3 nucleotides: TGTGCCAGCAGCGCCTCCGGGACAGTGACAGATACGCAGTATTTT.

The chain is built from TRBV11-2 and TRBJ2-3; the D gene is possibly TRBD1 (6 bases). Trimming pared 1 base from V and 4 bases from J, leaving 12 bases between. Germline values: CDR1 SGHAT, CDR2 FQNNGV. The CDR3 loop spans 15 amino acids. DNA for the CDR3: TGTGCCAGCAGCTTAGCGAACAGGGTTCCAGATACGCAGTATTTT. This codes for CASSLANRVPDTQYF.

The rearrangement uses TRBV6-1 and TRBJ1-2; no reliable D call. CDR3 length: 14 amino acids. Trimming shortened V by 3 bases and J by 4 bases, and 12 bases separated the two germline ends. Germline-derived CDR1 and CDR2 are MNHNS and SASEGT. As DNA, the CDR3 is TGTGCCAGCAGTGACGCCCCTGGCCCCTATGGCTACACCTTC. Translation: CASSDAPGPYGYTF.

The chain couples TRBV5-1 to TRBJ2-1; 9 nucleotides agree with TRBD2. V dropped 0 bases and J dropped 8; count of bases not matched to a gene: 3. CDR3 length: 14 amino acids. CDR1 is SGHRS, CDR2 YFSETQ, per germline. CDR3 residues: CASSLGTSVYEQFF. The CDR3 nucleotides read TGCGCCAGCAGCTTGGGGACTAGCGTTTATGAGCAGTTCTTC.